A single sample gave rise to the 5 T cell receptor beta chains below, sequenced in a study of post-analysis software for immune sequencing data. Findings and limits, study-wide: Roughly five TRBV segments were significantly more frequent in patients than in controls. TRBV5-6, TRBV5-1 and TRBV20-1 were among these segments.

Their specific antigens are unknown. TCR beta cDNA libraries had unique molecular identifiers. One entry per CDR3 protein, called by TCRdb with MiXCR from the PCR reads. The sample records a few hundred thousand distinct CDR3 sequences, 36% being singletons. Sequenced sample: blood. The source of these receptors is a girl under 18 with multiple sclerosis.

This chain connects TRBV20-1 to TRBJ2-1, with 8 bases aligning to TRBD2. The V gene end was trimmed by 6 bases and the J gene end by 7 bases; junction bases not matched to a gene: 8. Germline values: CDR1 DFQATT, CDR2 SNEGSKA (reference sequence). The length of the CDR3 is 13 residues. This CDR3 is CSATSGSYNEQFF. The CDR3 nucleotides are TGCAGTGCCACCAGCGGGAGTTATAATGAGCAGTTCTTC.

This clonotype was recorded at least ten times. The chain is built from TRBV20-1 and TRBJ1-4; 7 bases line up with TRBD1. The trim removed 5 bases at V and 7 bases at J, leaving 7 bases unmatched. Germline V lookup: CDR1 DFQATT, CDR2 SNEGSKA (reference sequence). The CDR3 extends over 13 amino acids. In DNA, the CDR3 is TGCAGTGCTCAGGGGGGCGGCGGTGAAAAACTGTTTTTT. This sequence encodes CSAQGGGGEKLFF.

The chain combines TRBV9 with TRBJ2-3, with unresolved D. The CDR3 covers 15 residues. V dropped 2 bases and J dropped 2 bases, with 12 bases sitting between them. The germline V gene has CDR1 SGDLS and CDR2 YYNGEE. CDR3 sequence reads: CASSVPFPNTDTQYF. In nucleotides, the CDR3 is TGTGCCAGCAGCGTTCCGTTCCCGAACACAGATACGCAGTATTTT.

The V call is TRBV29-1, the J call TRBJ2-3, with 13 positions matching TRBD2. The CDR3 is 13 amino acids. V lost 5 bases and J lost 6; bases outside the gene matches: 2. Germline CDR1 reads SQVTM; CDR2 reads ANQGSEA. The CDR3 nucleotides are TGCAGCGTTAGACTAGCGGGGGGTGATACGCAGTATTTT. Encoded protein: CSVRLAGGDTQYF.

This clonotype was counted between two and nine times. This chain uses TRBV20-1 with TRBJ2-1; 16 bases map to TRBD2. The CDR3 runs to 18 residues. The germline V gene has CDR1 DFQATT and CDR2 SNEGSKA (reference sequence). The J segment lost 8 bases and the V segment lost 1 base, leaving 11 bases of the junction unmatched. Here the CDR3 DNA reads TGCAGTGCTAGAGCGCTGGGACTAGCGGGAGGGCCGAGCTATGAGCAGTTCTTC. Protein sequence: CSARALGLAGGPSYEQFF.